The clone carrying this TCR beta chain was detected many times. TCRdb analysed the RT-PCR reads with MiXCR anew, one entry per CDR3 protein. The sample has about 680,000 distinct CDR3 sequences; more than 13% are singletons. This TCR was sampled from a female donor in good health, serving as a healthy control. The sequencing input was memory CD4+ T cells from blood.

DNA of the CDR3: TGCAGCGTATCCTCCGGGGCTTGGGAGACCCAGTACTTC. Amino acids: CSVSSGAWETQYF. V usage is TRBV29-1 and J usage is TRBJ2-5, with D possibly being TRBD1 or TRBD2 (5 bases each). This CDR3 comprises 13 residues. V was pared by 6 bases and J by 5 bases, with 16 bases between. The V gene's germline CDR1 is SQVTM and CDR2 ANQGSEA.